This note documents a single T cell receptor beta chain sequence. Germline values: CDR1 KGHDR, CDR2 SFDVKD. This CDR3 spans 15 amino acids. Trimming removed 5 bases at V and 1 base at J, with 13 bases between. The sample belongs to a study of blood T cell repertoires in COVID-19. Study-wide context: The samples span acute and convalescent COVID-19 from the United States, Italy and Spain.

In the original processing: Using reference gene primer amplification, nucleated cell counts were estimated. The protocol was immunoSEQ multiplex PCR, while the TCRdb copy is restricted to in-frame clones and leaves out a portion. V, J and clone size are those of that table, while D and trimming were read from the DNA. The sample has approximately 350,000 clones; over 80% are singletons. Seattle enrolled patients during active infection and tracked them longitudinally. The sequence came from a woman aged 50 to 60 with COVID-19, enrolled during active disease. This chain links TRBV24-1 with TRBJ2-5; a possible D gene is TRBD1 (6 bases). The sequencing sample was made of peripheral blood. The CDR3 loop is CATSATGHLQETQYF. CDR3 nucleotide sequence: TGTGCCACCAGTGCTACGGGACACCTCCAAGAGACCCAGTACTTC.